The next 18 T cell receptor beta chains were all read from a single sample in a study of T cell changes during pregnancy in multiple sclerosis. Clones were read by immunoSEQ multiplex PCR, and TCRdb kept only the in-frame ones, dropping some. The sample lists some 110,000 clones, under 95% occurring once. The source was peripheral blood, collected before pregnancy. The origin of the receptors is a female donor with multiple sclerosis, enrolled in a pregnancy study.

This rearrangement joins TRBV11-3 to TRBJ2-1; TRBD2 matches 12 bases. The germline gives CDR1 SGHNT, CDR2 YENEEA. The V gene end was trimmed by 2 bases and the J gene end by 6 bases; junction bases not matched to a gene: 5. This CDR3 contains 16 residues. CDR3: CASSLLAGGPVNEQFF. The DNA for the CDR3 is TGTGCCAGCAGCTTACTAGCGGGGGGGCCCGTCAATGAGCAGTTCTTC.

The V gene is TRBV5-1, the J gene TRBJ2-6, with a weak D call TRBD2 (5 bases). Trimming took off 4 bases at V and 0 bases at J, with 8 bases between the two ends. CDR1 SGHRS and CDR2 YFSETQ come from the germline V gene. The CDR3 runs to 15 residues. The CDR3 bases are TGCGCCAGCAGCCAGAGGGCCTCTGGGGCCAACGTCCTGACTTTC. Amino acids: CASSQRASGANVLTF.

This clone was picked up a small number of times. The chain couples TRBV25-1 to TRBJ1-2; D remains ambiguous. Germline V lookup: CDR1 MGHDK, CDR2 SYGVNS. This CDR3 comprises 11 residues. The V end was cut by 0 bases, the J end by 7 bases, with 3 bases between. CDR3 region: CASSEYGGYTF. CDR3 sequence (DNA): TGTGCCAGCAGTGAATACGGTGGCTACACCTTC.

The chain employs TRBV29-1 and TRBJ2-4; 12 bases align to TRBD2. J gave up 1 base and V 7 bases, and 11 bases lay outside the gene matches. The CDR3 is 17 amino acids. Germline assignment: CDR1 SQVTM and CDR2 ANQGSEA. The CDR3 is CSAMTSGGLQAKNIQYF. The CDR3 bases are TGCAGCGCTATGACTAGCGGGGGCCTTCAGGCCAAAAACATTCAGTACTTC.

The rearrangement links TRBV10-3 to TRBJ2-5, with D possibly matching TRBD1 (6 bases). CDR1 ENHRY and CDR2 SYGVKD come from the germline V gene. This CDR3 comprises 14 residues. V lost 6 bases and J lost 3, with 14 bases in between. Here the CDR3 DNA reads TGTGCCATCAGAGCAGGGGTGGTAGAAGAGACCCAGTACTTC. This codes for CAIRAGVVEETQYF.

The chain is built from TRBV6-5 and TRBJ2-1, with D hard to call. The V and J ends lost 0 bases and 2 bases respectively, with 5 bases between them. Germline CDR1 MNHEY, CDR2 SVGAGI. CDR3 size: 14 residues. CDR3 coding DNA: TGTGCCAGCAGTTACTCCGCGGCCTACAATGAGCAGTTCTTC. Protein: CASSYSAAYNEQFF.

The V and J genes are TRBV7-9 and TRBJ1-2; TRBD1 aligns across 11 bases. The J segment lost 4 bases and the V segment lost 7 bases, leaving 14 bases of the junction unmatched. The germline gives CDR1 SEHNR, CDR2 FQNEAQ (reference sequence). CDR3 length equals 17 residues. As DNA, the CDR3 is TGTGCCAGCAACCGAGTGGCGGGACAGGGGGAGGGCTATGGCTACACCTTC. Translation: CASNRVAGQGEGYGYTF.

The chain couples TRBV9 to TRBJ2-3; D uncertain. This CDR3 comprises 15 residues. Germline lookup yields CDR1 SGDLS and CDR2 YYNGEE. The germline V and J ends were trimmed by 0 bases and 6 bases, with 14 bases remaining between them. The CDR3 nucleotides are TGTGCCAGCAGCGTAGGAGGAATCAAGACGGATACGCAGTATTTT. This gives the protein CASSVGGIKTDTQYF.

This clone was picked up a small number of times. The chain combines TRBV7-8 with TRBJ1-5; no clear D gene. In germline, CDR1 is SGHVS, CDR2 FQNEAQ. The length of the CDR3 is 13 residues. V lost 4 bases, J lost 6 bases, and 10 bases lay in between. DNA of the CDR3: TGTGCCAGCAGCTCTATCATTGGTCAGCCCCAGCATTTT. It encodes CASSSIIGQPQHF. The whole variable domain, remainder taken from reference TRBV7-8 and TRBJ1-5, is GAGVSQSPRYKVAKRGQDVALRCDPISGHVSLFWYQQALGQGPEFLTYFQNEAQLDKSGLPSDRFFAERPEGSVSTLKIQRTQQEDSAVYLCASSSIIGQPQHFGDGTRLSIL.

The chain employs TRBV7-2 and TRBJ1-6; possible D gene TRBD1, 6 bases. The CDR3 loop spans 16 amino acids. In germline, CDR1 is SGHTA, CDR2 FQGNSA. With 4 bases removed from V and 3 bases from J, the gap between germline ends came to 13 bases. CDR3 sequence reads: CASSSYAGDYNSPLHF. CDR3 DNA: TGTGCCAGCAGCTCCTATGCAGGGGACTATAATTCACCCCTCCACTTT.

This clone occurred once. This sequence joins TRBV5-1 and TRBJ1-2; perhaps TRBD1 as D (5 bases). The germline CDR1 and CDR2 sequences are SGHRS and YFSETQ. This CDR3 is built from 13 residues. Trimming stripped 3 bases from V and 6 bases from J, with 12 bases between. CDR3 sequence (DNA): TGCGCCAGCAGCTGGCGGGACGCAAATGGCTACACCTTC. It specifies CASSWRDANGYTF.

This clone showed up just once. The V call is TRBV9, the J call TRBJ2-1, with a tentative D call TRBD2 (5 bases). The CDR3 extends over 13 amino acids. V was cut by 0 bases and J by 5 bases, with 6 bases left in between. CDR1 and CDR2 from the germline V gene are SGDLS and YYNGEE. The CDR3 is CASSVAGNNEQFF. CDR3 coding DNA: TGTGCCAGCAGCGTAGCGGGAAACAATGAGCAGTTCTTC.

V usage is TRBV5-1 and J usage is TRBJ2-2, with 8 nucleotides matching TRBD1. V trimming: 4 bases; J trimming: 5 bases; junction bases outside the gene matches: 10. The CDR3 has 16 residues. Germline-derived CDR1 and CDR2 are SGHRS and YFSETQ. In DNA form, the CDR3 reads TGCGCCAGCAGCGCAACCAGACAGGGGAGGACCGGGGAGCTGTTTTTT. Amino acids: CASSATRQGRTGELFF.

In DNA, the CDR3 is TGTGCCTGTCGACAGGGACCGGGTAACACCATATATTTT. Its protein product is CACRQGPGNTIYF. This rearrangement joins TRBV30 to TRBJ1-3; 7 positions match TRBD1. Germline V gene sequence: CDR1 GTSNPN, CDR2 SVGIG (reference sequence). The length of the CDR3 is 13 residues. The V gene end was trimmed by 6 bases and the J gene end by 7 bases; junction bases not matched to a gene: 9. Based on the CDR3 plus reference TRBV30 and TRBJ1-3, the full variable domain is SQTIHQWPATLVQPVGSPLSLECTVEGTSNPNLYWYRQAAGRGLQLLFYSVGIGQISSEVPQNLSASRPQDRQFILSSKKLLLSDSGFYLCACRQGPGNTIYFGEGSWLTVV.

CDR3 loop: CASSGSQETQYF. CDR3 nucleotide sequence: TGTGCCAGCAGTGGCAGCCAAGAGACCCAGTACTTC. J is TRBJ2-5 and V is TRBV6-1, with D hard to call. Germline CDR1 and CDR2: MNHNS and SASEGT. The CDR3 spans 12 residues. With 4 bases removed from V and 1 base from J, the gap between germline ends came to 4 bases.

The rearrangement joins TRBV11-3 to TRBJ2-1; TRBD2 matches at 11 bases. The length of the CDR3 is 16 residues. CDR1 and CDR2 from the germline V gene are SGHNT and YENEEA. The ends lost 2 bases at V and 6 bases at J; junction bases unmatched: 6. CDR3 loop: CASSLTLAGGLNEQFF. Here the CDR3 DNA reads TGTGCCAGCAGCTTAACCCTAGCGGGGGGACTCAATGAGCAGTTCTTC.

V is TRBV9 and J is TRBJ1-6; possible D gene TRBD1, 6 bases. Looked up from germline, CDR1 is SGDLS and CDR2 is YYNGEE. This CDR3 is built from 15 residues. The ends were cut back, 5 bases at V and 8 bases at J, with 17 bases in the middle. This CDR3 reads CASSVLEGGDSPLHF. In DNA form, the CDR3 reads TGTGCCAGCAGTGTCCTAGAAGGGGGAGATTCACCCCTCCACTTT.

The CDR3 protein is CASSLIGTGPGEQYF. The CDR3 DNA is TGTGCCAGTAGTTTGATTGGGACAGGGCCGGGCGAGCAGTACTTC. The V call is TRBV19, the J call TRBJ2-7, with 9 bases lining up with TRBD1. Per the germline V gene, CDR1 is LNHDA and CDR2 is SQIVND (reference sequence). V shed 5 bases, J shed 6 bases, and the junction held 11 bases outside the gene matches. CDR3 length equals 15 residues.